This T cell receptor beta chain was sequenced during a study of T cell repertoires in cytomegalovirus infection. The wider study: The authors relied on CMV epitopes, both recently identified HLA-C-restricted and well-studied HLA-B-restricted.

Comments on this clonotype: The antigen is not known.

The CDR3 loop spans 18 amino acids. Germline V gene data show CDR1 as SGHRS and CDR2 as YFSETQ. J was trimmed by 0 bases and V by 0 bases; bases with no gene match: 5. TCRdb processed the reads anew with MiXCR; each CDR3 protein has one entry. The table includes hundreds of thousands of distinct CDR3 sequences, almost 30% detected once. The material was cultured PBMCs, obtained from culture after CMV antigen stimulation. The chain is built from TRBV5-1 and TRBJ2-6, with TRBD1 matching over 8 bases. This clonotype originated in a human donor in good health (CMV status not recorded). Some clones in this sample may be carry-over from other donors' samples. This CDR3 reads CASSLVTGATSGANVLTF. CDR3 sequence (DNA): TGCGCCAGCAGCTTGGTGACAGGGGCCACCTCTGGGGCCAACGTCCTGACTTTC.